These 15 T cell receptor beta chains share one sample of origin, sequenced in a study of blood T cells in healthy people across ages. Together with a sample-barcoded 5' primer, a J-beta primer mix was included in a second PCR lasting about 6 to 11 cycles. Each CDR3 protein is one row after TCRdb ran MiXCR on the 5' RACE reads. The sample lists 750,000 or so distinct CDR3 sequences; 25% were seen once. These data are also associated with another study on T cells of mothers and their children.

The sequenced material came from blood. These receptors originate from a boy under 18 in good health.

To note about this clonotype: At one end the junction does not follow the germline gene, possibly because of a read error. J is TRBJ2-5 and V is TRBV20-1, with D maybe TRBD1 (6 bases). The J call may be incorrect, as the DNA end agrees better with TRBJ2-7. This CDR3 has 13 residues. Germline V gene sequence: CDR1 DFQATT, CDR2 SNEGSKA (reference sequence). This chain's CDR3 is CGAFDRKRYEQYF. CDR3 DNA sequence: TGCGGTGCCTTCGACAGGAAGCGGTACGAGCAGTACTTC.

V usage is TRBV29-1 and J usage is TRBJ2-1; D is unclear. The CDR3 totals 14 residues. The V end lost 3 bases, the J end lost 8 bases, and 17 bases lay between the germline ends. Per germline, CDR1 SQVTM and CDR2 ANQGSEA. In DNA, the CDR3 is TGCAGCGTTGAGACGCCTCCCACTATGTATGAGCAGTTCTTC. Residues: CSVETPPTMYEQFF.

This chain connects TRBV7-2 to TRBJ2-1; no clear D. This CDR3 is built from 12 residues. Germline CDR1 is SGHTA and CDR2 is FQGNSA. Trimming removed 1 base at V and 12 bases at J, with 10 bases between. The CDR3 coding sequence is TGTGCCAGCAGCTTAGGGCCTTCCGGGCAGTTCTTC. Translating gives CASSLGPSGQFF.

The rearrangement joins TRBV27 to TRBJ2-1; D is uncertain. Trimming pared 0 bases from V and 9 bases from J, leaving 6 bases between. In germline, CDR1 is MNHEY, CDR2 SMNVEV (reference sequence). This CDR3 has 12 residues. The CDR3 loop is CASSLSLREQFF. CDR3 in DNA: TGTGCCAGCAGTTTATCGTTGCGTGAGCAGTTCTTC.

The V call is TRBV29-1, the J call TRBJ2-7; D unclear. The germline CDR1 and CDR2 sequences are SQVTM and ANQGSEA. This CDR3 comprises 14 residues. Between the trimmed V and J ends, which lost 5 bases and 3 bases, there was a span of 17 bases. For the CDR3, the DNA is TGCAGCGTTACAACTCCTTCCTCCCTCTACGAGCAGTACTTC. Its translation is CSVTTPSSLYEQYF.

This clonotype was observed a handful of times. As DNA, the CDR3 is TGTGCCAGCGGACAGGGATCCAATGAGCAGTTCTTC. Protein product: CASGQGSNEQFF. This sequence joins TRBV12-3 or TRBV12-4 and TRBJ2-1, with 8 bases identical to TRBD1. The CDR3 spans 12 residues. V lost 8 bases and J lost 6; bases outside the gene matches: 3.

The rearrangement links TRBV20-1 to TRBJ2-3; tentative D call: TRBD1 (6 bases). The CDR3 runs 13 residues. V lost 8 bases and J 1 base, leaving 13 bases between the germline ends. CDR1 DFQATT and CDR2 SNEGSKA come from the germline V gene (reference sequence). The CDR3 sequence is CSKGHGGTDTQYF. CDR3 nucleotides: TGCAGTAAGGGACACGGGGGCACAGATACGCAGTATTTT.

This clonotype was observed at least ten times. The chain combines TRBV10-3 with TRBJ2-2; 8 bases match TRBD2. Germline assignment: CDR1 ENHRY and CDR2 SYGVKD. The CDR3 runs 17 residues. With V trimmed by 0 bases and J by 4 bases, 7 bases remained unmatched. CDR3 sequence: CAISESWTSRGTGELFF. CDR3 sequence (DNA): TGTGCCATCAGTGAGTCGTGGACTAGCAGAGGCACCGGGGAGCTGTTTTTT.

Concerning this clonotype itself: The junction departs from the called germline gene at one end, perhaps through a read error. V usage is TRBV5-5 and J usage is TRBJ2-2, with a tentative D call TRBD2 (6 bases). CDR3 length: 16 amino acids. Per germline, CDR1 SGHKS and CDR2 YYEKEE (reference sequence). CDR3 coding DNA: TGTGCCAGCACCTTGGGGCCTAGCGCGAACACCGGGGAGCTGTTTTTT. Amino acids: CASTLGPSANTGELFF.

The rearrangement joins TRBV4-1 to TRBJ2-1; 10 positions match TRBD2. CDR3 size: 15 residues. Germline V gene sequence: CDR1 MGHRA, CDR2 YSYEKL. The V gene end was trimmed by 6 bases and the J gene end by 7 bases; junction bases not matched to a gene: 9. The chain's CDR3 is CASRVGLADRNEQFF. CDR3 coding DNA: TGCGCCAGCAGAGTCGGACTAGCGGATCGGAATGAGCAGTTCTTC.

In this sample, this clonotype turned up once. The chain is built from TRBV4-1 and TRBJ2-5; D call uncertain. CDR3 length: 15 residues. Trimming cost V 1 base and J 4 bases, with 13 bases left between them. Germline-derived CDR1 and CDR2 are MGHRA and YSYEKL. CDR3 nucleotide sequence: TGCGCCAGCAGCCAAGGCGGAATTGTAGGAGAGACCCAGTACTTC. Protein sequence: CASSQGGIVGETQYF.

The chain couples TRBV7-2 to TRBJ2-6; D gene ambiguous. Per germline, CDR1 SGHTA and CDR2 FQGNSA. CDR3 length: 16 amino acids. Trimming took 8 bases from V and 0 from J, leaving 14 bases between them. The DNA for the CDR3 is TGTGCCAGCGGCCATACCGACCTCTCTGGGGCCAACGTCCTGACTTTC. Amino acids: CASGHTDLSGANVLTF.

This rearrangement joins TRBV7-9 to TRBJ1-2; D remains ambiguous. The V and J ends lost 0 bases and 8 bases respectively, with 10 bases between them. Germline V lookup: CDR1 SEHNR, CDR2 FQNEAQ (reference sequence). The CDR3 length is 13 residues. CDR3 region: CASSLAAVRGYTF. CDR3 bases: TGTGCCAGCAGCTTAGCAGCAGTCAGGGGCTACACCTTC.

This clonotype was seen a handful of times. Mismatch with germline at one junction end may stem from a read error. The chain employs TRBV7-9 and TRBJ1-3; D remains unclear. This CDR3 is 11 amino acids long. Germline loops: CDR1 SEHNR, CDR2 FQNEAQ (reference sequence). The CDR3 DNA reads TGTGCCAGCAGAAGTGGAAACACCATACATTTT. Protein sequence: CASRSGNTIHF.

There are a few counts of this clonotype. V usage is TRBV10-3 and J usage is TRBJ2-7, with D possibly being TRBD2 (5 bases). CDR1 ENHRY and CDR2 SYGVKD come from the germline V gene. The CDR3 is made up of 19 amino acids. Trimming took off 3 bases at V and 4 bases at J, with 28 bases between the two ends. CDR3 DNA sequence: TGTGCCATCAGTGACTACTCCGGGAATCAGGATCCCGATTTATACGAGCAGTACTTC. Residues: CAISDYSGNQDPDLYEQYF.